Included here is one TCR beta chain sequence, with context. CDR3 length equals 12 residues. Germline V gene lookup returns CDR1 LGHDT and CDR2 YNNKEL (reference sequence). The ends were cut back, 5 bases at V and 11 bases at J, with 10 bases in the middle. Original data processing: How many nucleated cells were present was estimated from reference gene primer amplification. Clones were sequenced by immunoSEQ multiplex PCR, and TCRdb holds only the in-frame ones, with some missing. From that table come the V and J calls and clone size; the DNA was used to work out D and trimming. This table has about 210,000 clones, 84% appearing once. The record originates from a study of blood T cell repertoires in COVID-19. Study at large: Samples of COVID-19 (acute and convalescent) were obtained from the United States, Italy and Spain. The cDNA or gDNA used as material had been derived from T cells, B-cell-depleted T cells, or PBMCs.

The chain recombines TRBV3-1 (or the pseudogene TRBV3-2) with TRBJ1-6; possible D gene TRBD1, 6 bases. The sequence was collected from a woman between 50 and 59 years old with active or convalescent COVID-19. Material: peripheral blood. The CDR3 sequence: CASSIQGAPLHF. The CDR3 region has the DNA TGTGCCAGCAGCATACAGGGAGCACCCCTCCACTTT.